The 8 T cell receptor beta chains below all came from one sample that was sequenced in a study of T cell clonotyping in hematopoietic cell transplantation. Using immunoSEQ multiplex PCR, the repertoire was profiled, and TCRdb retains in-frame clones only, with some absent. Among roughly 13,000 clones listed, over 95% were seen once. The input for sequencing was peripheral blood mononuclear cells, taken 30 days after allogeneic stem cell transplant. These TCRs come from a female patient aged 50 to 65 who had an allogeneic stem cell transplant from an unrelated donor, so T cells may come from the graft donor. Some clones in this sample may be carry-over from other donors' samples.

This chain joins TRBV7-9 and TRBJ2-4; perhaps TRBD1 as D (6 bases). Per germline, CDR1 SEHNR and CDR2 FQNEAQ (reference sequence). CDR3 length: 16 amino acids. The V gene lost 5 bases and the J gene lost 6 bases, with 20 bases spanning the gap. CDR3 DNA sequence: TGTGCCAGCAGCCCGAGGACAGCACTACTTTCAAACATTCAGTACTTC. Translating it yields CASSPRTALLSNIQYF.

The chain uses TRBV6-5 and TRBJ1-4; maybe TRBD1 (5 bases). V shed 7 bases and J shed 4 bases, with 13 bases lying between them. The CDR3 length is 14 residues. CDR1 is MNHEY and CDR2 is SVGAGI in the germline V gene. As DNA, the CDR3 is TGTGCCAGCACCCGGACACGGGGTAATGAAAAACTGTTTTTT. This codes for CASTRTRGNEKLFF.

The V and J genes are TRBV2 and TRBJ1-4, with unresolved D. CDR3 size: 14 residues. Trimming took 4 bases from V and 6 from J, leaving 12 bases between them. Looked up from germline, CDR1 is SNHLY and CDR2 is FYNNEI. The CDR3 DNA reads TGTGCCAGCAGTGCCTGGGGAGCTTATGAAAAACTGTTTTTT. Amino acids: CASSAWGAYEKLFF.

The CDR3 protein is CASSPYSGNTIYF. CDR3 in DNA: TGCGCCAGCAGCCCCTATTCGGGAAACACCATATATTTT. J is TRBJ1-3 and V is TRBV4-1, with D unresolved. From germline, CDR1 is MGHRA and CDR2 YSYEKL. The CDR3 is 13 amino acids. Trimming shortened V by 4 bases and J by 4 bases, and 8 bases separated the two germline ends.

The CDR3 spells CASSFTGSTGELFF. The CDR3 nucleotides read TGTGCCAGCAGTTTCACAGGGAGCACCGGGGAGCTGTTTTTT. The chain combines TRBV2 with TRBJ2-2; D is possibly TRBD1 (6 bases). Trimming pared 5 bases from V and 4 bases from J, leaving 11 bases between. The CDR3 is 14 amino acids. Germline loops: CDR1 SNHLY, CDR2 FYNNEI. Based on the CDR3 plus reference TRBV2 and TRBJ2-2, the full variable domain is EPEVTQTPSHQVTQMGQEVILRCVPISNHLYFYWYRQILGQKVEFLVSFYNNEISEKSEIFDDQFSVERPDGSNFTLKIRSTKLEDSAMYFCASSFTGSTGELFFGEGSRLTVL.

The J gene is TRBJ2-7, the V gene TRBV7-9, with 8 positions matching TRBD1. Germline-derived CDR1 and CDR2 are SEHNR and FQNEAQ (reference sequence). V lost 1 base and J lost 0; bases outside the gene matches: 5. CDR3 length: 16 residues. As DNA, the CDR3 is TGTGCCAGCAGCTTAGGAGCAGGGGGCCTCTCCTACGAGCAGTACTTC. Amino acids: CASSLGAGGLSYEQYF.

The chain is built from TRBV6-1 and TRBJ1-5; D is uncertain. CDR3 length equals 14 residues. V shed 5 bases and J shed 0 bases, with 8 bases lying between them. Germline lookup yields CDR1 MNHNS and CDR2 SASEGT. As DNA, the CDR3 is TGTGCCAGCAGTCCCGGACGTAGCAATCAGCCCCAGCATTTT. Translated, it gives CASSPGRSNQPQHF.

The rearrangement joins TRBV5-1 to TRBJ2-3; the match to TRBD1 covers 9 bases. The CDR3 is 14 residues long. After removal of 4 bases from V and 5 bases from J, the junction contained 5 bases not matched to a gene. Germline V gene lookup returns CDR1 SGHRS and CDR2 YFSETQ. In nucleotides, the CDR3 is TGCGCCAGCAGCCTGGACAGGGGAGGAGATACGCAGTATTTT. This translates into CASSLDRGGDTQYF.